Listed below are T cell receptor beta chains from one sample, sequenced in a study of CD8 T cells in Susac syndrome. TCRdb recomputed calls from the immunoSEQ multiplex PCR reads with MiXCR, one row per CDR3 protein. This table has approximately 120,000 distinct CDR3 sequences, more than 80% appearing once. The sequenced sample was CD8+ T cells from PBMCs. These receptors all come from a human donor with multiple sclerosis. The CDR3 runs from the conserved cysteine through the conserved F or W.

TRBV5-4	TRBJ2-1	14	CASSSPRARNEQFF
TRBV7-7	TRBJ2-1	16	CASSLNRGGHYNEQFF
TRBV6-4	TRBJ2-2	15	CASSTSGSNTGELFF
TRBV4-1	TRBJ2-6	17	CASSQAPDGSGANVLTF
TRBV5-1	TRBJ1-1	15	CASSLGQGGNTEAFF
TRBV7-9	TRBJ2-3	10	CASSPRPQYF
TRBV27	TRBJ2-7	13	CASSSGSSYEQYF
TRBV5-6	TRBJ2-7	13	CASSFRPGYEQYF
TRBV9	TRBJ2-7	14	CASSPHSSSYEQYF
TRBV7-2	TRBJ1-2	14	CASGGWTEGYGYTF
TRBV4-1	TRBJ1-1	14	CASSLPGRRTEAFF
TRBV19	TRBJ1-5	15	CASSIRFRADQPQHF
TRBV4-1	TRBJ2-1	16	CASSPTSGPEYNEQFF
TRBV18	TRBJ2-2	16	CASSPVFRANTGELFF
TRBV6-2/TRBV6-3	TRBJ1-5	10	CSSRGEAQHF
TRBV6-2/TRBV6-3	TRBJ2-1	12	CASSQPGLEQFF
TRBV7-9	TRBJ2-3	14	CASSPGRPTDTQYF
TRBV6-1	TRBJ2-7	13	CASSPTGYGEQYF
TRBV14	TRBJ1-1	13	CASSLLRNTEAFF
TRBV12-3/TRBV12-4	TRBJ2-6	13	CASRSSGANVLTF
TRBV12-3/TRBV12-4	TRBJ2-3	17	CASSLVWLAGITDTQYF
TRBV6-5	TRBJ2-3	13	CASRDRATDTQYF
TRBV9	TRBJ1-1	16	CASSVDPQGENTEAFF
TRBV14	TRBJ2-6	18	CASSQIGQGALGANVLTF
TRBV20-1	TRBJ2-5	13	CSADRGRGETQYF
TRBV7-9	TRBJ2-7	13	CASSLTGDYEQYF
TRBV20-1	TRBJ2-1	13	CSALGGKYNEQFF
TRBV10-3	TRBJ2-7	13	CATQARGRYEQYF
TRBV29-1	TRBJ2-3	15	CSVEGGDIPTDTQYF
TRBV7-8	TRBJ2-1	16	CASSSNTILRERSQFF
TRBV2	TRBJ2-3	16	CASSEIGRPSTDTQYF
TRBV6-2/TRBV6-3	TRBJ2-1	15	CASSPPGEAVNEQFF
TRBV13	TRBJ2-7	14	CASSENVRGNKQYF
TRBV12-3/TRBV12-4	TRBJ2-2	12	CASRDNTGELFF
TRBV10-2	TRBJ1-1	12	CATSEGAAEAFF
TRBV7-9	TRBJ1-2	13	CASRPPGFYGYTF
TRBV7-9	TRBJ2-2	15	CASSRVPLNTGELFF
TRBV9	TRBJ2-1	15	CASSVGSQPRNEQFF
TRBV9	TRBJ2-2	15	CASSPRQDTTGELFF
TRBV6-6	TRBJ1-2	16	CASSYSKGGDYYGYTF
TRBV27	TRBJ1-2	14	CASSRRTGSYGYTF
TRBV19	TRBJ2-2	18	CASSVEASQYPNTGELFF
TRBV4-1	TRBJ2-4	18	CASSQALPGQGAKNIQYF
TRBV27	TRBJ1-1	14	CASSLRFTAIEAFF
TRBV5-1	TRBJ2-1	13	CASSSDRIDEQFF
TRBV28	TRBJ2-7	15	CASSTPGVPLGEQYF
TRBV30	TRBJ1-1	13	CAWSLEGPTEAFF
TRBV28	TRBJ1-5	16	CASSLRGGGQSQPQHF
TRBV3-1	TRBJ1-1	14	CASSQVQGNTEAFF
TRBV2	TRBJ1-2	13	CASSNGQHYGYTF
TRBV20-1	TRBJ2-4	16	CSARDRRASEKNIQYF
TRBV28	TRBJ2-5	13	CASSLGPDETQYF
TRBV27	TRBJ2-5	14	CASKIDSGQETQYF
TRBV25-1	TRBJ1-4	12	CASSGTREKLFF
TRBV6-1	TRBJ2-7	17	CASSELTGLNYYYEQYF
TRBV11-2	TRBJ2-7	11	CASSPGLEQYF
TRBV9	TRBJ1-5	15	CASSTGSGGGQPQHF